This T cell receptor beta chain was captured by sequencing in a study of neurological immune-mediated disorders. TCRdb itself ran the 5' RACE reads through MiXCR, one entry per CDR3 protein. Counted here are tens of thousands of distinct CDR3 sequences, roughly 4.3% occurring once; the ten biggest clones make up about 3.1%. The study, taken as a whole, reports: No expanded-clone CDR3 amino acid sequence recurred across subjects, suggesting private TCR-beta repertoires. The most TCR clonal expansion was seen in HTLV-1-associated myelopathy, and the least was seen in multiple sclerosis, which fell below healthy controls. Phylogenetically, 18 of 34 multiple sclerosis patients' repertoires fell into one related-CDR3 cluster, a possible signature.

CDR1 is DFQATT and CDR2 is SNEGSKA in the germline V gene (reference sequence). The CDR3 covers 12 residues. Comment on this clonotype: Its antigen is as yet unknown. A read error may produce the germline difference seen at one junction end.

The genes are TRBV20-1 and TRBJ1-6; D not certain. The TCR sequence derives from a man between 50 and 59 years old with multiple sclerosis. The source material was PBMCs. The CDR3, as DNA: TGCAGTGCCAGGCCAAGCGGCTCACCCCTCAACTTT. Its translation: CSARPSGSPLNF.